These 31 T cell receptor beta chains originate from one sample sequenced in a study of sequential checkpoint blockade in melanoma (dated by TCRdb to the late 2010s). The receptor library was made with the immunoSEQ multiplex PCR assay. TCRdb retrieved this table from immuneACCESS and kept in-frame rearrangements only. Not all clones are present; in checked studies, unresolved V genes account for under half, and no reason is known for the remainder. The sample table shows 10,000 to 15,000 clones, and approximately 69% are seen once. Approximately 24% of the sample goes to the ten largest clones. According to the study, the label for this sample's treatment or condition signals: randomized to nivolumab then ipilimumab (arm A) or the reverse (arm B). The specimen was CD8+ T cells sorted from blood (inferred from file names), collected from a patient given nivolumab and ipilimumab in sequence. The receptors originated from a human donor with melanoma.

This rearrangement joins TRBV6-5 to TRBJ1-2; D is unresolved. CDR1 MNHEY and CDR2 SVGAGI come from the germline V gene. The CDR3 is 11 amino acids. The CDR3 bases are TGTGCGAGCCACCGTAGCTATGGCTACACCTTC. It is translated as CASHRSYGYTF.

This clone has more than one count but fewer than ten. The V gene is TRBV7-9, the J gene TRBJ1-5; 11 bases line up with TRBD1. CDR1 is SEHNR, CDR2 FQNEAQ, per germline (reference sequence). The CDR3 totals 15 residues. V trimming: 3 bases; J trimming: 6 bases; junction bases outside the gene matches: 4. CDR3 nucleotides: TGTGCCAGCAGCTTCGGACAGGGGGCTATTCAGCCCCAGCATTTT. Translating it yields CASSFGQGAIQPQHF.

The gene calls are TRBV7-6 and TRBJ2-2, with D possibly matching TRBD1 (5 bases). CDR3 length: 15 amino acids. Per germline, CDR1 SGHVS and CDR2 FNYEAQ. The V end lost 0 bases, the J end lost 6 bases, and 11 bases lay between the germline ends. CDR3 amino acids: CASSLAQGGPGELFF. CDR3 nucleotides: TGTGCCAGCAGCTTAGCGCAGGGTGGGCCCGGGGAGCTGTTTTTT.

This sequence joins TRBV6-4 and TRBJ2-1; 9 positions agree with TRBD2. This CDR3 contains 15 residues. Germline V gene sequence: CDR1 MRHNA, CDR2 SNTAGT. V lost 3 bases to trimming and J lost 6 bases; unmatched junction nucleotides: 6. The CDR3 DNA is TGTGCCAGCAGTGAGTCAGCGGGAGGCGGCAATGAGCAGTTCTTC. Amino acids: CASSESAGGGNEQFF.

CDR3: CASSISPDTEAFF. The CDR3 nucleotides are TGTGCCAGTAGTATCAGTCCCGACACTGAAGCTTTCTTT. This chain joins TRBV19 and TRBJ1-1; D is ambiguous. The CDR3 sequence is 13 residues long. The germline V and J ends were trimmed by 3 bases and 3 bases, with 8 bases remaining between them. The germline V gene has CDR1 LNHDA and CDR2 SQIVND (reference sequence).

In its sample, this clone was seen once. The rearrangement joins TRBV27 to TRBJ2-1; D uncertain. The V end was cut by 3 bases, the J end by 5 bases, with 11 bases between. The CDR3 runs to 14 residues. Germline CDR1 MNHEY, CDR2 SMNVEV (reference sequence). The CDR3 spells CASSFWAGHNEQFF. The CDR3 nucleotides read TGTGCCAGCAGTTTCTGGGCTGGCCACAATGAGCAGTTCTTC.

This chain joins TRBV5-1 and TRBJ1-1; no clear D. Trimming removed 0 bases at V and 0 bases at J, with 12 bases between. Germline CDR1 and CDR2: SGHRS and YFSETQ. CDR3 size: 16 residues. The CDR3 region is CASSLGLGGMNTEAFF. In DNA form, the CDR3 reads TGCGCCAGCAGCTTGGGGCTAGGTGGTATGAACACTGAAGCTTTCTTT.

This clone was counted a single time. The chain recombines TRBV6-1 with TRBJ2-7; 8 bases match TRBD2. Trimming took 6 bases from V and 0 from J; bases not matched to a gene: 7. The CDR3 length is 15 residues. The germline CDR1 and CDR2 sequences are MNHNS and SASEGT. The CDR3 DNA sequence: TGTGCCAGCAGGCCAAGAGCGGGAGTCTCCTACGAGCAGTACTTC. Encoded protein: CASRPRAGVSYEQYF.

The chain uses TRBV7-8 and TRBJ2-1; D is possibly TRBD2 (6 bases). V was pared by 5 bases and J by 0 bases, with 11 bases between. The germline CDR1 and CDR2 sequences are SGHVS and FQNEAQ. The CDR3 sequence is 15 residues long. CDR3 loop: CASSPGLSSYNEQFF. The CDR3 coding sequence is TGTGCCAGCAGCCCTGGACTATCCTCCTACAATGAGCAGTTCTTC.

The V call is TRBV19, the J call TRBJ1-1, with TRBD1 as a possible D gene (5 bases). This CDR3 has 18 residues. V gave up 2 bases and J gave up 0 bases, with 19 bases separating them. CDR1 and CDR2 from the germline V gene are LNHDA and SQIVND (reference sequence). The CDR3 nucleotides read TGTGCCAGTAGTATAATTACGGGACTCCTCGCTCTGAACACTGAAGCTTTCTTT. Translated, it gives CASSIITGLLALNTEAFF.

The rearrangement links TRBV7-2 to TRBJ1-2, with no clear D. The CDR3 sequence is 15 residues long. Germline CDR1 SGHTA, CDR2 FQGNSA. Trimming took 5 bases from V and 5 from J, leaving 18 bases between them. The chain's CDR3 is CASSVISGGEYGYTF. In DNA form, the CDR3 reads TGTGCCAGCAGCGTCATCTCAGGCGGGGAATATGGCTACACCTTC. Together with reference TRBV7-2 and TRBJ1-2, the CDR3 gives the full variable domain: GAGVSQSPSNKVTEKGKDVELRCDPISGHTALYWYRQSLGQGLEFLIYFQGNSAPDKSGLPSDRFSAERTGGSVSTLTIQRTQQEDSAVYLCASSVISGGEYGYTFGSGTRLTVV.

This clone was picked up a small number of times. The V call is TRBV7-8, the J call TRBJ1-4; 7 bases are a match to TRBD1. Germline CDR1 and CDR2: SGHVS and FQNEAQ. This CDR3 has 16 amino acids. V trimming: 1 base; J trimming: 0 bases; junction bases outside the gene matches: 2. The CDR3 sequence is CASSLGQGATNEKLFF. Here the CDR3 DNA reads TGTGCCAGCAGCTTAGGGCAGGGGGCAACTAATGAAAAACTGTTTTTT.

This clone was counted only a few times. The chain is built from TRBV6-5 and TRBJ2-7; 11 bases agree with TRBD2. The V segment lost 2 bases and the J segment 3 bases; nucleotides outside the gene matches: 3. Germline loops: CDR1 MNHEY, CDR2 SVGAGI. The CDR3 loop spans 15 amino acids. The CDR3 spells CASSYGTSGHYEQYF. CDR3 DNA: TGTGCCAGCAGTTACGGGACTAGCGGACACTACGAGCAGTACTTC.

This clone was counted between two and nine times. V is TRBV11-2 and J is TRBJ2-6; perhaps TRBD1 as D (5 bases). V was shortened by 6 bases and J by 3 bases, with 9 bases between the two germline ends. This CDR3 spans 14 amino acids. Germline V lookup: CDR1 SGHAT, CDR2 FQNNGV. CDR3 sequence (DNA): TGTGCCAGCAGAGGGGTGTATGGGGCCAACGTCCTGACTTTC. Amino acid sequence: CASRGVYGANVLTF. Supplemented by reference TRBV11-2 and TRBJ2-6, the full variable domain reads EAGVAQSPRYKIIEKRQSVAFWCNPISGHATLYWYQQILGQGPKLLIQFQNNGVVDDSQLPKDRFSAERLKGVDSTLKIQPAKLEDSAVYLCASRGVYGANVLTFGAGSRLTVL.

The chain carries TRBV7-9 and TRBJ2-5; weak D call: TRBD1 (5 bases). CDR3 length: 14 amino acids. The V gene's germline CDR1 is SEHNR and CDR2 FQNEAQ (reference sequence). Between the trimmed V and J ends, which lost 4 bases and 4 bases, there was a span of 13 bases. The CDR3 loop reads CASSYPQGGETQYF. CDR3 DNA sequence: TGTGCCAGCAGCTACCCGCAGGGTGGAGAGACCCAGTACTTC.

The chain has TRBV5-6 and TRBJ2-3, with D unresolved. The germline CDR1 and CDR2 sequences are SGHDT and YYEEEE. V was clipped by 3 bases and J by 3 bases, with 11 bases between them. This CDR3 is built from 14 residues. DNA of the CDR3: TGTGCCAGCAGCTCCGGGTCTCCAACAGATACGCAGTATTTT. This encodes CASSSGSPTDTQYF.

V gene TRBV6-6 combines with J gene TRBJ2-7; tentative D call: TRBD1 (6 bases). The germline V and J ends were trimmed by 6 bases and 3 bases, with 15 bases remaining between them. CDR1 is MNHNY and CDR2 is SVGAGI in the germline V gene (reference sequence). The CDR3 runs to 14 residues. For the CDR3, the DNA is TGTGCCAGCAGCCTCGGGACAATGGGCTACGAGCAGTACTTC. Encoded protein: CASSLGTMGYEQYF.

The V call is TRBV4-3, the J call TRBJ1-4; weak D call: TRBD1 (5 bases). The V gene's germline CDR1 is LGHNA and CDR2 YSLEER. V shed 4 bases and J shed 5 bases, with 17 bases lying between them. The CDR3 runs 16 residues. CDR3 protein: CASSPRRDGGNEKLFF. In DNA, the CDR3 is TGCGCCAGCAGCCCAAGGAGGGACGGGGGAAATGAAAAACTGTTTTTT.

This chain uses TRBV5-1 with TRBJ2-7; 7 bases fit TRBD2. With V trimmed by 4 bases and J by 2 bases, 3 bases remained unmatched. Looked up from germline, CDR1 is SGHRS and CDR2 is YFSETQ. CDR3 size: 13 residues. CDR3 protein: CASSPGGPYEQYF. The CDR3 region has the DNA TGCGCCAGCAGCCCGGGAGGACCCTACGAGCAGTACTTC.

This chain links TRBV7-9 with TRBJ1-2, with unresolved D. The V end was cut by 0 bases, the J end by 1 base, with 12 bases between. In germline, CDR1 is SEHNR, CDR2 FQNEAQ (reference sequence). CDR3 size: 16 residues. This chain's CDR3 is CASSLASALHNYGYTF. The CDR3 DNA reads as TGTGCCAGCAGCTTAGCTAGCGCTTTACATAACTATGGCTACACCTTC.

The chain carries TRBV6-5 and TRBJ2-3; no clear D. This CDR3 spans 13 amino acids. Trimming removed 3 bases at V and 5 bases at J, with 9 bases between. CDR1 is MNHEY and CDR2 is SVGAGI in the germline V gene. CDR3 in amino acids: CASSYEGGDTQYF. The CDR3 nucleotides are TGTGCCAGCAGTTATGAAGGCGGAGATACGCAGTATTTT.

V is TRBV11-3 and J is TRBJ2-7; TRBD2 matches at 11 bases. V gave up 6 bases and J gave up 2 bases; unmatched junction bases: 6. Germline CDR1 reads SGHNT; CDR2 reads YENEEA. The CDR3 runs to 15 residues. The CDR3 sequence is CASSLTSGATYEQYF. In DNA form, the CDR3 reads TGTGCCAGCAGTTTGACTAGCGGGGCAACCTACGAGCAGTACTTC. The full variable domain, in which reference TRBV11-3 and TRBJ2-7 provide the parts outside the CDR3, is EAGVVQSPRYKIIEKKQPVAFWCNPISGHNTLYWYLQNLGQGPELLIRYENEEAVDDSQLPKDRFSAERLKGVDSTLKIQPAELGDSAVYLCASSLTSGATYEQYFGPGTRLTVT.

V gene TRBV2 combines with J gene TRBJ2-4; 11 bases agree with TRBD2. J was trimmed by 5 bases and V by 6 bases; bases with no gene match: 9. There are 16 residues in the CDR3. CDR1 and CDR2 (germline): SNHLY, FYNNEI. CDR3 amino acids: CASSDKLAGVQNIQYF. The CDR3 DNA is TGTGCCAGCAGCGATAAACTAGCGGGAGTTCAAAACATTCAGTACTTC.

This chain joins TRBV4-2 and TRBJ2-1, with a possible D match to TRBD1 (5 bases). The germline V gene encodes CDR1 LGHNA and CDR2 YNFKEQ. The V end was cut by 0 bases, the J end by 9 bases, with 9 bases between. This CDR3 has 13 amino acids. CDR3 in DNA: TGTGCCAGCAGCCAAGAGCTAGGGGTTGAGCAGTTCTTC. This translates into CASSQELGVEQFF.

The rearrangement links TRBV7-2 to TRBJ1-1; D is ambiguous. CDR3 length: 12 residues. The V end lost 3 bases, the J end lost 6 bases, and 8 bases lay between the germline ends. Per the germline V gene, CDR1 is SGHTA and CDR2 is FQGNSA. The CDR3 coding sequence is TGTGCCAGCAGCTTCGGGGATCCTGAAGCTTTCTTT. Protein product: CASSFGDPEAFF.

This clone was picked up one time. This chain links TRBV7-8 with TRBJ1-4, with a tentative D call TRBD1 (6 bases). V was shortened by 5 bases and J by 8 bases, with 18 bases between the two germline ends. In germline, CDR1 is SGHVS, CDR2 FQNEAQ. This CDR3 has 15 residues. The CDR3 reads CASSPAGTPREKLFF. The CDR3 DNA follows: TGTGCCAGCAGCCCAGCAGGGACACCACGGGAAAAACTGTTTTTT. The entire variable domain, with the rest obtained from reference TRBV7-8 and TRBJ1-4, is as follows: GAGVSQSPRYKVAKRGQDVALRCDPISGHVSLFWYQQALGQGPEFLTYFQNEAQLDKSGLPSDRFFAERPEGSVSTLKIQRTQQEDSAVYLCASSPAGTPREKLFFGSGTQLSVL.

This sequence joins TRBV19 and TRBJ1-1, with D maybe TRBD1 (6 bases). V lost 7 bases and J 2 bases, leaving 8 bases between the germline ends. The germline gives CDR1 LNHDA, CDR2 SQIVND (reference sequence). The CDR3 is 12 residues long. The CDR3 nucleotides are TGTGCCAGTAAGGGACACAACACTGAAGCTTTCTTT. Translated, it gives CASKGHNTEAFF.

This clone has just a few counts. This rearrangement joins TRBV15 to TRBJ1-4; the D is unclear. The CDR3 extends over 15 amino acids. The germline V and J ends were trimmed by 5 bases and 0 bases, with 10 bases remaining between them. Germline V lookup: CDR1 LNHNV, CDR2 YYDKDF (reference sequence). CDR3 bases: TGTGCCACCAGCTCACGCCCTACAACTAATGAAAAACTGTTTTTT. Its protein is CATSSRPTTNEKLFF.

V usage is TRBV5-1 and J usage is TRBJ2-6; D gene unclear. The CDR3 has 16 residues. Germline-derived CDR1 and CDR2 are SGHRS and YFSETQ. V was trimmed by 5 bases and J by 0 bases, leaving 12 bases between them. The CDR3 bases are TGCGCCAGCAGTGACCGGGTTAACTCTGGGGCCAACGTCCTGACTTTC. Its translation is CASSDRVNSGANVLTF.

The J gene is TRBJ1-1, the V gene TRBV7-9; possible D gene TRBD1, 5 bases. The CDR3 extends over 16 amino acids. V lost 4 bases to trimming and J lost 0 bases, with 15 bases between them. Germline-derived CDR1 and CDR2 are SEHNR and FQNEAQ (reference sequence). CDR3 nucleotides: TGTGCCAGCAGCTCGCCCAAGACAGTCATGAACACTGAAGCTTTCTTT. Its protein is CASSSPKTVMNTEAFF. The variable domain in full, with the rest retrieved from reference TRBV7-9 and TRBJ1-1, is DTGVSQNPRHKITKRGQNVTFRCDPISEHNRLYWYRQTLGQGPEFLTYFQNEAQLEKSRLLSDRFSAERPKGSFSTLEIQRTEQGDSAMYLCASSSPKTVMNTEAFFGQGTRLTVV.

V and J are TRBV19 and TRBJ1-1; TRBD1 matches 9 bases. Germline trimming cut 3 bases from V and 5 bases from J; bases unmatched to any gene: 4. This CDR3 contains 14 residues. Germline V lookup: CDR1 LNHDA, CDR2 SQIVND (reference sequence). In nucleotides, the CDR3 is TGTGCCAGTAGTATGGGGACAGGGAGGACTGAAGCTTTCTTT. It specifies CASSMGTGRTEAFF.